This T cell receptor (beta chain) is drawn from a study of blood T cells in healthy people across ages. This clonotype was detected only a few times. This may come from a read error, since a much larger clone is one base off. It was with a sample-barcoded 5' primer and a J-beta primer mix that a second PCR of roughly 7 to 12 cycles was run. From the 5' RACE reads, TCRdb called clonotypes with MiXCR, one entry per CDR3 protein. Of hundreds of thousands of distinct CDR3 sequences listed, under 30% are singletons. Material: blood. This TCR was recovered from an elderly woman in good health.

CDR3 residues: CTISWDSSYEQYF. The CDR3 DNA reads as TGTACCATCAGCTGGGACAGCTCCTACGAGCAGTACTTC. The chain joins TRBV10-3 to TRBJ2-7; 7 bases are a match to TRBD1. The CDR3 has 13 residues. Looked up from germline, CDR1 is ENHRY and CDR2 is SYGVKD.